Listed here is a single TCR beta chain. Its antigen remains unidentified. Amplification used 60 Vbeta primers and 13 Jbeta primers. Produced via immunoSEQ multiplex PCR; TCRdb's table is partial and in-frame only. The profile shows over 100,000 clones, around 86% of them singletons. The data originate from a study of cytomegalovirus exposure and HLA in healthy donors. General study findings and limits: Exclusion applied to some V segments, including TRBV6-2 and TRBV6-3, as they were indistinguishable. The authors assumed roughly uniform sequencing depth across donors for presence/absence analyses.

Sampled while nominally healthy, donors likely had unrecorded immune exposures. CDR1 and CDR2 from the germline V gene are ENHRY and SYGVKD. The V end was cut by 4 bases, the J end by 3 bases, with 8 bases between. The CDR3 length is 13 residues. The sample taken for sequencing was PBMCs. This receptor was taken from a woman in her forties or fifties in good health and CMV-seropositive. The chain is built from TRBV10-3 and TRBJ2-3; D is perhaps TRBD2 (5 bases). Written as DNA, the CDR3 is TGTGCCATCAGTGGGGGAGAAACAGATACGCAGTATTTT. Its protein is CAISGGETDTQYF.